This TCR beta chain was captured by sequencing in a study of control samples from healthy donors and cancer patients (dated by TCRdb to 2020 to 2021). This clone appeared a few times. Its antigen is still unknown. No much larger clone exists at a distance of one base, and base qualities are not known. Trimming takes 3 bases from V and 9 bases from J, and the germline ends sit 13 bases apart. The CDR3 runs 13 residues from the cysteine to the phenylalanine. Here the CDR3 DNA is all that survives: 39 bases in frame from base 1. The germline V gene sets CDR1 to KGHSH and CDR2 to LQKENI. Libraries were prepared through the immunoSEQ multiplex PCR assay. TCRdb provides this immuneACCESS table in a form limited to in-frame rearrangements. Some clones are lacking; in checked studies, under half of them reflect an unresolved V gene, and why the rest are absent is not known. The sample table contains approximately 54,000 clones; only one count was recorded for approximately 91% of them. Over 35% of the sample belongs to the ten largest clones.

Sequenced material: PBMCs. The rearrangement joined TRBV18 to TRBJ2-3, with TRBD1 perhaps the D gene, on 6 matching bases. The source of this sequence is a man aged 50-59 years with head and neck cancer. In nucleotide form, the sequence is TGTGCCAGCTCACCCCCGGGACACTGGACGCAGTATTTT. Translated, it gives CASSPPGHWTQYF.